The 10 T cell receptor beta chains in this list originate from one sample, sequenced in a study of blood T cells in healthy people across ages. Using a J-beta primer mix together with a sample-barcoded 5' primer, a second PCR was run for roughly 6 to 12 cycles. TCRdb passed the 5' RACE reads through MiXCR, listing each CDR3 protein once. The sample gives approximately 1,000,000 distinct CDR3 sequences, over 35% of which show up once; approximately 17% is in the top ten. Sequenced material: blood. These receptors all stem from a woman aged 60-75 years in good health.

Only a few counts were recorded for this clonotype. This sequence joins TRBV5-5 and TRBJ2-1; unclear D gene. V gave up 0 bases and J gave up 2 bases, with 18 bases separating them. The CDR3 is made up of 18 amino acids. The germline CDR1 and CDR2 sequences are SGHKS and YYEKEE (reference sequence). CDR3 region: CASSLASGSSHPYNEQFF. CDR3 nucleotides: TGTGCCAGCAGCTTGGCTTCCGGTAGTTCCCATCCCTACAATGAGCAGTTCTTC.

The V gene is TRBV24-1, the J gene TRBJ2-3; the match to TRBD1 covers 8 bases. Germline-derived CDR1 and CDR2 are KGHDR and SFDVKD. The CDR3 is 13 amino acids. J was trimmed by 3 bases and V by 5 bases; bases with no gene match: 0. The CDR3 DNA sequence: TGTGCCACCAGTGGACAGGGGACAGATACGCAGTATTTT. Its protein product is CATSGQGTDTQYF.

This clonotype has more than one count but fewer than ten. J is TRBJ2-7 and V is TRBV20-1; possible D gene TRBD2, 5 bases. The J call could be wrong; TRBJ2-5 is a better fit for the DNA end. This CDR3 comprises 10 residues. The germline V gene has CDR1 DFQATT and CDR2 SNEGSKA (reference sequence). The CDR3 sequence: CSASAGTQYF. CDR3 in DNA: TGCAGTGCTAGCGCGGGGACCCAGTACTTC.

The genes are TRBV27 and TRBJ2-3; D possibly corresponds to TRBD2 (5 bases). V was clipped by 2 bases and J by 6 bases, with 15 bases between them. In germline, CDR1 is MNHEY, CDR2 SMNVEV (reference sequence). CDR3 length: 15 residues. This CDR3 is CASSLPSPRGDTQYF. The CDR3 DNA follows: TGTGCCAGCAGTTTACCCTCGCCCCGGGGTGATACGCAGTATTTT.

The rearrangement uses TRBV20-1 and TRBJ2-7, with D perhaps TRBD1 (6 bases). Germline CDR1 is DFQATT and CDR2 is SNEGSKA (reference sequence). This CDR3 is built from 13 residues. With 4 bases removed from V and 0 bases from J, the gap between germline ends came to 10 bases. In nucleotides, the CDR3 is TGCAGTGCTACGGACAGCCTCTCCTACGAGCAGTACTTC. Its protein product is CSATDSLSYEQYF.

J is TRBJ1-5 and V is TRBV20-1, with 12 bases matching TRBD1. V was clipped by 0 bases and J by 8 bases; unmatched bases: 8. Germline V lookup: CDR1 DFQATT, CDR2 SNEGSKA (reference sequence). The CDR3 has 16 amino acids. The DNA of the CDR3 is TGCAGTGCTAGAGATCCCGGGACAGGGGGCGCGGAGCCCCAGCATTTT. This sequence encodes CSARDPGTGGAEPQHF.

CDR3 sequence: CASSGRGDANTQYF. The CDR3 bases are TGTGCCAGCAGCGGCAGGGGGGACGCGAATACGCAGTATTTT. The chain employs TRBV11-2 and TRBJ2-3; D possibly corresponds to TRBD1 (7 bases). Germline V CDR1 and CDR2: SGHAT, FQNNGV. The CDR3 loop spans 14 amino acids. V shed 5 bases and J shed 7 bases, with 16 bases lying between them.

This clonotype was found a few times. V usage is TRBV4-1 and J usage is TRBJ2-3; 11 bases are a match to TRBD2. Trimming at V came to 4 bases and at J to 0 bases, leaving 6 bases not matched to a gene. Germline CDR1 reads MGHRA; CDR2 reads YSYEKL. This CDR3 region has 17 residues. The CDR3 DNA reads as TGCGCCAGCAGCCTTCTGGGACTAGCGGTTAGCACAGATACGCAGTATTTT. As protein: CASSLLGLAVSTDTQYF.

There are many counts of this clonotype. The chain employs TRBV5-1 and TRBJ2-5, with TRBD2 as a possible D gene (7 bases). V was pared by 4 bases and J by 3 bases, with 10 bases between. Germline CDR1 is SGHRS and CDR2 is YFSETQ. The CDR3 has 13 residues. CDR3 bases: TGCGCCAGCAGCCCGGGGGGCGAAGAGACCCAGTACTTC. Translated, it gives CASSPGGEETQYF.

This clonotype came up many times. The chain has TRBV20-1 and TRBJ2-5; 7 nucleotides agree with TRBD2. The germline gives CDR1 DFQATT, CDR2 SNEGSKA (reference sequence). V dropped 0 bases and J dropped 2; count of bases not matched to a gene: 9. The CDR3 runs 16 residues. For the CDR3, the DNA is TGCAGTGCTAGAGATACAATGGGAGGGTCTCAAGAGACCCAGTACTTC. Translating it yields CSARDTMGGSQETQYF.